The 32 T cell receptor beta chains below were found in one sample sequenced in a study of Tregs in tolerant kidney transplant recipients. The repertoire was sequenced with immunoSEQ multiplex PCR; TCRdb's copy has only in-frame clones and lacks some. The table has 80,000 or so clones, 91% seen once; the top ten hold around 1.6%. Related graft donors supplied nonmyeloablative bone marrow transplants, and mixed chimerism was transient. Sequenced material: CD4+ T cells from blood (PBMCs), taken 24 months after the transplant. The receptors come from a human patient who received a combined kidney and bone marrow transplant. Certain T cells may be donor cells from the graft.

The chain combines TRBV6-6 with TRBJ2-7, with a weak D call TRBD2 (6 bases). Trimming shortened V by 4 bases and J by 4 bases, and 8 bases separated the two germline ends. Germline V gives CDR1 MNHNY, CDR2 SVGAGI (reference sequence). The length of the CDR3 is 12 residues. The CDR3 sequence is CASSFGGYEQYF. The CDR3 nucleotides are TGTGCCAGCAGTTTTGGGGGGTACGAGCAGTACTTC.

The V gene is TRBV30, the J gene TRBJ1-3; D is possibly TRBD1 (5 bases). V lost 4 bases, J lost 4 bases, and 20 bases lay in between. The CDR3 extends over 16 amino acids. The germline gives CDR1 GTSNPN, CDR2 SVGIG (reference sequence). CDR3 protein: CAWTFLQGAAGNTIYF. The DNA for the CDR3 is TGTGCCTGGACATTTTTGCAGGGCGCTGCCGGAAACACCATATATTTT.

The table lists this clone with a few counts. The chain employs TRBV9 and TRBJ1-4; perhaps TRBD1 as D (6 bases). The CDR3 sequence is 16 residues long. From germline, CDR1 is SGDLS and CDR2 YYNGEE. V lost 3 bases to trimming and J lost 5 bases, with 17 bases between them. CDR3 DNA sequence: TGTGCCAGCAGCGGAACCGGGACACCTAGAAATGAAAAACTGTTTTTT. This encodes CASSGTGTPRNEKLFF.

The chain uses TRBV5-1 and TRBJ2-1; D uncertain. V was shortened by 0 bases and J by 1 base, with 8 bases between the two germline ends. The CDR3 loop spans 15 amino acids. Germline V gene data show CDR1 as SGHRS and CDR2 as YFSETQ. CDR3 nucleotide sequence: TGCGCCAGCAGCTTGGAACAGCCTTCCTACAATGAGCAGTTCTTC. Amino acids: CASSLEQPSYNEQFF.

The V gene is TRBV6-5, the J gene TRBJ2-1; TRBD2 aligns across 8 bases. The length of the CDR3 is 14 residues. J was trimmed by 7 bases and V by 7 bases; bases with no gene match: 9. Germline lookup yields CDR1 MNHEY and CDR2 SVGAGI. CDR3 DNA sequence: TGTGCCAGCACGAAACTAGCGGAGGGAAATGAGCAGTTCTTC. This translates into CASTKLAEGNEQFF.

The genes are TRBV19 and TRBJ2-1; 10 bases align to TRBD2. This CDR3 has 17 residues. V shed 1 base, J shed 3 bases, and the junction held 6 bases outside the gene matches. Germline loops: CDR1 LNHDA, CDR2 SQIVND (reference sequence). CDR3 DNA sequence: TGTGCCAGTAGTATAGTTGCTAGCGGGAGTGACTACAATGAGCAGTTCTTC. As protein: CASSIVASGSDYNEQFF.

The CDR3 nucleotides read TGTGCCAGTAGTGAAATGGAGCGGGGCCCCTACGAGCAGTACTTC. Translation: CASSEMERGPYEQYF. This sequence joins TRBV19 and TRBJ2-7, with 7 bases that match TRBD2. Germline V gene data show CDR1 as LNHDA and CDR2 as SQIVND (reference sequence). This CDR3 region has 15 residues. V dropped 5 bases and J dropped 2; count of bases not matched to a gene: 9. Using reference TRBV19 and TRBJ2-7 for the parts outside the CDR3, the full variable domain is DGGITQSPKYLFRKEGQNVTLSCEQNLNHDAMYWYRQDPGQGLRLIYYSQIVNDFQKGDIAEGYSVSREKKESFPLTVTSAQKNPTAFYLCASSEMERGPYEQYFGPGTRLTVT.

The V and J genes are TRBV11-3 and TRBJ2-1; D remains unclear. The V gene's germline CDR1 is SGHNT and CDR2 YENEEA. Trimming cost V 2 bases and J 10 bases, with 6 bases left between them. The CDR3 totals 11 residues. The CDR3 nucleotides are TGTGCCAGCAGCTTAAAACTAGAGCAGTTCTTC. It specifies CASSLKLEQFF.

The chain joins TRBV11-3 to TRBJ2-2; D possibly corresponds to TRBD1 (6 bases). The CDR3 is 16 residues long. CDR1 SGHNT and CDR2 YENEEA come from the germline V gene. V was cut by 7 bases and J by 5 bases, with 20 bases left in between. The CDR3 is CASTYLAGAMTGELFF. For the CDR3, the DNA is TGTGCCAGCACCTACCTGGCAGGGGCGATGACCGGGGAGCTGTTTTTT.

This clone was observed once. V is TRBV11-3 and J is TRBJ1-1; TRBD1 is a possible D gene (5 bases). The CDR3 has 15 amino acids. The V and J ends lost 2 bases and 0 bases respectively, with 10 bases between them. Germline assignment: CDR1 SGHNT and CDR2 YENEEA. The CDR3 sequence: CASSLQGGLNTEAFF. In DNA form, the CDR3 reads TGTGCCAGCAGCTTACAGGGAGGCCTGAACACTGAAGCTTTCTTT.

The V and J genes are TRBV10-3 and TRBJ1-2; 7 bases align to TRBD1. The germline V gene has CDR1 ENHRY and CDR2 SYGVKD. V was clipped by 10 bases and J by 2 bases; unmatched bases: 4. The CDR3 covers 12 residues. Here the CDR3 reads CATADRNYGYTF. CDR3 in DNA: TGTGCCACCGCGGACAGGAACTATGGCTACACCTTC.

The J gene is TRBJ2-2, the V gene TRBV13, with 7 bases matching TRBD1. The CDR3 spans 15 residues. Per germline, CDR1 PRHDT and CDR2 FYEKMQ (reference sequence). The ends lost 3 bases at V and 1 base at J; junction bases unmatched: 2. CDR3 region: CASSFNRGNTGELFF. CDR3 nucleotide sequence: TGTGCCAGCAGCTTTAACAGGGGGAACACCGGGGAGCTGTTTTTT.

This CDR3 reads CASSVGQSVRRLFF. The DNA for the CDR3 is TGTGCCAGCAGCGTAGGGCAATCGGTGAGGCGACTGTTTTTT. The J gene is TRBJ2-2, the V gene TRBV9; D is ambiguous. V lost 0 bases to trimming and J lost 14 bases, with 17 bases between them. The CDR3 sequence is 14 residues long. CDR1 is SGDLS and CDR2 is YYNGEE in the germline V gene.

The chain has TRBV6-1 and TRBJ2-7, with D unclear. Germline V lookup: CDR1 MNHNS, CDR2 SASEGT. The V gene lost 7 bases and the J gene lost 4 bases, with 8 bases spanning the gap. The CDR3 runs 11 residues. The CDR3: CASTGVYEQYF. The CDR3 nucleotides are TGTGCCAGCACGGGTGTGTACGAGCAGTACTTC.

The chain links TRBV2 to TRBJ1-1, with 8 bases fitting TRBD1. CDR3 length equals 16 residues. Germline V lookup: CDR1 SNHLY, CDR2 FYNNEI. Unmatched junction bases numbered 11, after V lost 8 bases and J lost 0 bases. Here the CDR3 DNA reads TGTGCCAGCCCGGGACAGGAGCTCTTCCTGAACACTGAAGCTTTCTTT. This translates into CASPGQELFLNTEAFF.

The chain joins TRBV7-8 to TRBJ1-1, with D unclear. Trimming pared 2 bases from V and 1 base from J, leaving 11 bases between. CDR3 length equals 15 residues. Germline values: CDR1 SGHVS, CDR2 FQNEAQ. The chain's CDR3 is CASSLYRAGNTEAFF. The CDR3 DNA is TGTGCCAGCAGCTTATATCGGGCGGGGAACACTGAAGCTTTCTTT.

This rearrangement joins TRBV28 to TRBJ1-2; no definite D call. This CDR3 has 14 amino acids. V dropped 6 bases and J dropped 4 bases, with 15 bases sitting between them. The germline V gene has CDR1 MDHEN and CDR2 SYDVKM. The CDR3 sequence is CASRSAAPGYGYTF. The CDR3 coding sequence is TGTGCCAGCAGGTCCGCAGCCCCGGGCTATGGCTACACCTTC.

The J gene is TRBJ1-2, the V gene TRBV20-1; D is possibly TRBD1 (6 bases). The CDR3 spans 11 residues. In germline, CDR1 is DFQATT, CDR2 SNEGSKA (reference sequence). V was trimmed by 6 bases and J by 5 bases, leaving 10 bases between them. CDR3 coding DNA: TGCAGTGCCCTACAGGGATATGGCTACACCTTC. Its protein is CSALQGYGYTF.

This clone occurred a few times. Other DNA sequences in the same sample also yield this CDR3. The CDR3 spells CAISEGQGQGNSPLHF. Here the CDR3 DNA reads TGTGCCATCAGTGAAGGACAGGGCCAGGGGAATTCACCCCTCCACTTT. The chain carries TRBV10-3 and TRBJ1-6; 8 nucleotides line up with TRBD1. V lost 3 bases and J lost 7; bases outside the gene matches: 8. Germline V gives CDR1 ENHRY, CDR2 SYGVKD. The CDR3 contains 16 residues.

This clone was counted once. The chain couples TRBV7-2 to TRBJ2-2; tentative D call: TRBD1 (5 bases). The length of the CDR3 is 15 residues. Trimming removed 4 bases from V and 5 bases from J, with 14 bases in between. The V gene's germline CDR1 is SGHTA and CDR2 FQGNSA. The CDR3 DNA reads TGTGCCAGCAGCTCAAATACATGGACAACCGGGGAGCTGTTTTTT. It yields the protein CASSSNTWTTGELFF. Full variable domain (remainder filled in from reference TRBV7-2 and TRBJ2-2): GAGVSQSPSNKVTEKGKDVELRCDPISGHTALYWYRQSLGQGLEFLIYFQGNSAPDKSGLPSDRFSAERTGGSVSTLTIQRTQQEDSAVYLCASSSNTWTTGELFFGEGSRLTVL.

This clone was counted a single time. V usage is TRBV4-3 and J usage is TRBJ2-7; TRBD2 matches at 9 bases. This CDR3 has 16 residues. With 1 base clipped from V and 0 bases from J, the junction kept 4 bases outside the gene matches. Germline CDR1 reads LGHNA; CDR2 reads YSLEER. In DNA form, the CDR3 reads TGCGCCAGCAGCCAAGGGACTAGCGAGAGCTCCTACGAGCAGTACTTC. It encodes CASSQGTSESSYEQYF.

The chain recombines TRBV7-2 with TRBJ1-2; no clear D gene. The ends were cut back, 2 bases at V and 3 bases at J, with 4 bases in the middle. The CDR3 loop spans 12 amino acids. From germline, CDR1 is SGHTA and CDR2 FQGNSA. The CDR3 DNA sequence: TGTGCCAGCAGCTTAACTCACTATGGCTACACCTTC. This gives the protein CASSLTHYGYTF.

The chain has TRBV4-1 and TRBJ2-1; 15 bases map to TRBD2. Germline CDR1 reads MGHRA; CDR2 reads YSYEKL. Unmatched junction bases numbered 8, after V lost 3 bases and J lost 2 bases. CDR3 length equals 19 residues. The CDR3: CASSHPGLAGGPTYNEQFF. The CDR3 nucleotides are TGCGCCAGCAGCCATCCTGGACTAGCGGGAGGGCCAACCTACAATGAGCAGTTCTTC.

The sample holds one count of this clone. In DNA, the CDR3 is TGTGCCAGCAGTGAAGCGTCTAGCGGGAGGGGGGAGCTGTTTTTT. This sequence encodes CASSEASSGRGELFF. The chain joins TRBV6-1 to TRBJ2-2; 11 nucleotides line up with TRBD2. V lost 0 bases, J lost 8 bases, and 2 bases stayed unmatched. Germline V lookup: CDR1 MNHNS, CDR2 SASEGT. This CDR3 has 15 amino acids.

The chain is built from TRBV6-1 and TRBJ2-3; D gene ambiguous. The length of the CDR3 is 13 residues. Germline CDR1 reads MNHNS; CDR2 reads SASEGT. V dropped 9 bases and J dropped 1 base, with 11 bases sitting between them. CDR3 sequence: CASTWPGTDTQYF. Here the CDR3 DNA reads TGTGCCAGTACCTGGCCAGGCACAGATACGCAGTATTTT.

The genes are TRBV7-8 and TRBJ1-4; 7 positions agree with TRBD1. J lost 6 bases, V lost 8 bases, and 3 bases had no gene match. The CDR3 is made up of 12 amino acids. Per germline, CDR1 SGHVS and CDR2 FQNEAQ. The CDR3 DNA is TGTGCCAGCGGTGACAGGGATGAAAAACTGTTTTTT. Translation gives CASGDRDEKLFF.

This clone has a single count. This chain connects TRBV5-1 to TRBJ1-2; the D is unclear. Germline CDR1 SGHRS, CDR2 YFSETQ. Trimming pared 7 bases from V and 0 bases from J, leaving 13 bases between. The CDR3 is made up of 14 amino acids. CDR3 coding DNA: TGCGCCAGCCGCGGATCCATGCCTAACTATGGCTACACCTTC. Protein product: CASRGSMPNYGYTF.

The genes are TRBV11-2 and TRBJ2-7; possible D gene TRBD2, 6 bases. Looked up from germline, CDR1 is SGHAT and CDR2 is FQNNGV. The CDR3 is 14 amino acids. Trimming left V 6 bases short and J 2 bases short, with 14 bases between. CDR3 bases: TGTGCCAGCAGGGGATCGGGGGTTGCCTACGAGCAGTACTTC. Protein product: CASRGSGVAYEQYF.

The chain uses TRBV15 and TRBJ2-3; tentatively, D is TRBD2 (6 bases). The V and J ends lost 0 bases and 4 bases respectively, with 11 bases between them. Germline V gene data show CDR1 as LNHNV and CDR2 as YYDKDF (reference sequence). CDR3 length equals 15 residues. CDR3 nucleotides: TGTGCCACCAGCAGAGATGGGACTGACCCAGATACGCAGTATTTT. Translating gives CATSRDGTDPDTQYF.

This clone has only one observation. The V call is TRBV5-1, the J call TRBJ2-7, with D possibly TRBD1 on 6 matching bases. Germline CDR1 reads SGHRS; CDR2 reads YFSETQ. The length of the CDR3 is 14 residues. Trimming left V 6 bases short and J 0 bases short, with 13 bases between. The CDR3 nucleotides read TGCGCCAGCAACGATCGACAGGACTCCTACGAGCAGTACTTC. It encodes CASNDRQDSYEQYF.

The CDR3 DNA is TGTGCCAGCTCACCCTCGACAGGGGGGTACGAGCAGTACTTC. Protein: CASSPSTGGYEQYF. The chain uses TRBV18 and TRBJ2-5; the match to TRBD1 covers 9 bases. Matching the DNA end better, TRBJ2-7 makes the J call doubtful. This CDR3 contains 14 residues. CDR1 is KGHSH and CDR2 is LQKENI in the germline V gene.

The V gene is TRBV5-6, the J gene TRBJ1-1; TRBD1 matches 8 bases. The junction had 18 bases not matched to a gene; V was cut back by 5 bases and J by 9 bases. Germline assignment: CDR1 SGHDT and CDR2 YYEEEE. The CDR3 contains 16 residues. CDR3: CASSQDRSNRGGKAFF. CDR3 nucleotides: TGTGCCAGCAGTCAAGATCGTTCAAACAGGGGGGGAAAAGCTTTCTTT.